These T cell receptor beta chains were read from a single sample in a study of T cell changes during pregnancy in multiple sclerosis. The repertoire was sequenced with immunoSEQ multiplex PCR; TCRdb's copy has only in-frame clones and lacks some. In the table there are just over 40,000 clones, roughly 87% of which are singletons. The source was CD4+ T cells from peripheral blood mononuclear cells, collected in the first trimester of pregnancy. The receptors derive from a female donor with multiple sclerosis, enrolled in a pregnancy study. Both conserved end residues are part of each CDR3. Fields, in order: D gene, clone size, J gene, V gene, CDR3 DNA, CDR3 protein. A D gene is named only where the DNA matches it firmly. Some rows have no size entry. The others give once, few or many, or a class for an expanded clone.

D gene: .; clone size: .; J gene: TRBJ1-2; V gene: TRBV11-2; CDR3 DNA: TGTGCCAGCAGCTTAGTACAGGGTGGTGGCTACACCTTC; CDR3 protein: CASSLVQGGGYTF
D gene: TRBD1; clone size: .; J gene: TRBJ1-5; V gene: TRBV7-8; CDR3 DNA: TGTGCCAGCAGCTTAGAGGCAGGGGGCTATCAGCCCCAGCATTTT; CDR3 protein: CASSLEAGGYQPQHF
D gene: TRBD1; clone size: .; J gene: TRBJ2-1; V gene: TRBV5-1; CDR3 DNA: TGCGCCAGCAGGACCCCGGGACAGGGAAGCAATGAGCAGTTCTTC; CDR3 protein: CASRTPGQGSNEQFF
D gene: TRBD2; clone size: .; J gene: TRBJ2-1; V gene: TRBV6-1; CDR3 DNA: TGTGCCAGCAGTGAATTGGGAGGGGGAGCGGGAGGAGGAGATGAGCAGTTCTTC; CDR3 protein: CASSELGGGAGGGDEQFF
D gene: .; clone size: .; J gene: TRBJ1-5; V gene: TRBV18; CDR3 DNA: TGTGCCAGCTCGTCACTTGGGCGCAATCAGCCCCAGCATTTT; CDR3 protein: CASSSLGRNQPQHF
D gene: TRBD2; clone size: .; J gene: TRBJ2-7; V gene: TRBV2; CDR3 DNA: TGTGCCACAAGTCCTCCGCTACTAGCGGGAGGGCCCAAGCAGTACTTC; CDR3 protein: CATSPPLLAGGPKQYF
D gene: .; clone size: .; J gene: TRBJ1-4; V gene: TRBV6-1; CDR3 DNA: TGTGCCAGCAGTGAAAGAGGGGGTCCCGAAAAACTGTTTTTT; CDR3 protein: CASSERGGPEKLFF
D gene: .; clone size: medium-sized; J gene: TRBJ1-1; V gene: TRBV20-1; CDR3 DNA: TGCAGTGCTAGGCCACGGACTGAAGCTTTCTTT; CDR3 protein: CSARPRTEAFF
D gene: .; clone size: .; J gene: TRBJ2-2; V gene: TRBV7-9; CDR3 DNA: TGTGCCACCTACACCGGGGAGCTGTTTTTT; CDR3 protein: CATYTGELFF
D gene: TRBD2; clone size: .; J gene: TRBJ2-1; V gene: TRBV23-1; CDR3 DNA: TGCGCCAGCCGGGGTTGCGGGAGCGGCATGGATGAGCAGTTCTTC; CDR3 protein: CASRGCGSGMDEQFF
D gene: .; clone size: .; J gene: TRBJ1-4; V gene: TRBV5-5; CDR3 DNA: TGTGCCAGCAGCTTGGCTTCAACTAATGAAAAACTGTTTTTT; CDR3 protein: CASSLASTNEKLFF
D gene: TRBD1; clone size: .; J gene: TRBJ2-1; V gene: TRBV7-9; CDR3 DNA: TGTGCCAGCAGCTTAGCACGAGGGGGCGGCTACAATGAGCAGTTCTTC; CDR3 protein: CASSLARGGGYNEQFF
D gene: .; clone size: .; J gene: TRBJ1-2; V gene: TRBV30; CDR3 DNA: TGTGCCTACACGCGGGGAGACTATGGCTACACCTTC; CDR3 protein: CAYTRGDYGYTF
D gene: TRBD1; clone size: .; J gene: TRBJ1-1; V gene: TRBV7-3; CDR3 DNA: TGTGCCAGCAGCCCGGGACAGGTTCTTATGAACACTGAAGCTTTCTTT; CDR3 protein: CASSPGQVLMNTEAFF
D gene: TRBD1; clone size: .; J gene: TRBJ1-1; V gene: TRBV6-5; CDR3 DNA: TGTGCCAGCGGCGAGACAGGGGGCAACACTGAAGCTTTCTTT; CDR3 protein: CASGETGGNTEAFF
D gene: TRBD1; clone size: few; J gene: TRBJ1-2; V gene: TRBV7-9; CDR3 DNA: TGTGCCAGCAGCCCCGGACAGGGGCTGAGCTACACCTTC; CDR3 protein: CASSPGQGLSYTF
D gene: TRBD1; clone size: .; J gene: TRBJ2-7; V gene: TRBV30; CDR3 DNA: TGTGCCTGGAGTGTCGGGGACAGGGGTTACGAGCAGTACTTC; CDR3 protein: CAWSVGDRGYEQYF
D gene: .; clone size: .; J gene: TRBJ1-4; V gene: TRBV7-5; CDR3 DNA: TGTGTCAGAAGCTTACGGGGGGTTGGTGAGAAACTGTTTTTT; CDR3 protein: CVRSLRGVGEKLFF
D gene: TRBD1; clone size: .; J gene: TRBJ2-1; V gene: TRBV6-1; CDR3 DNA: TGTGCCAGCAGACCGACGGACAGGTACAATGAGCAGTTCTTC; CDR3 protein: CASRPTDRYNEQFF
D gene: .; clone size: .; J gene: TRBJ1-2; V gene: TRBV30; CDR3 DNA: TGTGCCTGGAGTGATTTGGGTTTCGGGGGCTACACCTTC; CDR3 protein: CAWSDLGFGGYTF
D gene: .; clone size: .; J gene: TRBJ1-4; V gene: TRBV27; CDR3 DNA: TGTGCCAGCTCGTCCGCTTCATTTTTGGCGGCAACTAATGAAAAACTGTTTTTT; CDR3 protein: CASSSASFLAATNEKLFF
D gene: TRBD1; clone size: medium-sized; J gene: TRBJ1-2; V gene: TRBV10-1; CDR3 DNA: TGCGCCAGCTCTGACTCGGACAGGGTAAACTATGGCTACACCTTC; CDR3 protein: CASSDSDRVNYGYTF
D gene: TRBD1; clone size: .; J gene: TRBJ2-2; V gene: TRBV7-9; CDR3 DNA: TGTGCCAGCCGACAGGGGCTAGGGGAGCTGTTTTTT; CDR3 protein: CASRQGLGELFF
D gene: TRBD2; clone size: .; J gene: TRBJ2-3; V gene: TRBV4-1; CDR3 DNA: TGCGCCAGCAGCCACCGGTGGCGGGAGGGGGGGCCAGATACGCAGTATTTT; CDR3 protein: CASSHRWREGGPDTQYF
D gene: .; clone size: .; J gene: TRBJ2-3; V gene: TRBV11-3; CDR3 DNA: TGTGCCAGCAGCTTAGATCGGAGCACAGATACGCAGTATTTT; CDR3 protein: CASSLDRSTDTQYF
D gene: .; clone size: once; J gene: TRBJ2-2; V gene: TRBV2; CDR3 DNA: TGTGCCAGCAGCCCATTAACAGGGAATGGCGGGGAGCTGTTTTTT; CDR3 protein: CASSPLTGNGGELFF
D gene: .; clone size: .; J gene: TRBJ2-3; V gene: TRBV7-3; CDR3 DNA: TGTGCCAGCAGCTCCTCCCCTCTGAGGACAGATACGCAGTATTTT; CDR3 protein: CASSSSPLRTDTQYF
D gene: TRBD2; clone size: .; J gene: TRBJ2-7; V gene: TRBV10-3; CDR3 DNA: TGTGCCACCCGTTCTAGCGGGGGGGCCTACGAGCAGTACTTC; CDR3 protein: CATRSSGGAYEQYF
D gene: .; clone size: .; J gene: TRBJ2-7; V gene: TRBV2; CDR3 DNA: TGTGCCAGCAGTAAGACAGAGAGCTCCTACGAGCAGTACTTC; CDR3 protein: CASSKTESSYEQYF
D gene: .; clone size: .; J gene: TRBJ2-2; V gene: TRBV7-9; CDR3 DNA: TGTGCCAGCAGCTTAGGGCAGGGGAACACCGGGGAGCTGTTTTTT; CDR3 protein: CASSLGQGNTGELFF
D gene: .; clone size: .; J gene: TRBJ1-1; V gene: TRBV7-9; CDR3 DNA: TGTGCCAGCAGCTTAGCAGCCGGGGCGGGGGACACTGAAGCTTTCTTT; CDR3 protein: CASSLAAGAGDTEAFF
D gene: TRBD2; clone size: .; J gene: TRBJ2-3; V gene: TRBV9; CDR3 DNA: TGTGCCAGCAGCGTAGGGACTAGCGGTAGCACAGATACGCAGTATTTT; CDR3 protein: CASSVGTSGSTDTQYF
D gene: .; clone size: once; J gene: TRBJ2-1; V gene: TRBV9; CDR3 DNA: TGTGCCAGCAGCGCGCGAGGGCAGCCCAATGAGCAGTTCTTC; CDR3 protein: CASSARGQPNEQFF
D gene: .; clone size: .; J gene: TRBJ1-1; V gene: TRBV7-9; CDR3 DNA: TGTGCCAGCAGCCCTCAGGGGTTGCCCACTGAAGCTTTCTTT; CDR3 protein: CASSPQGLPTEAFF
D gene: .; clone size: once; J gene: TRBJ2-7; V gene: TRBV4-3; CDR3 DNA: TGCGCCAGCAGCCAAACCACAGGGCTCGGGTTCGAGCAGTACTTC; CDR3 protein: CASSQTTGLGFEQYF
D gene: .; clone size: .; J gene: TRBJ2-3; V gene: TRBV7-3; CDR3 DNA: TGTGCCAGCAGCGAAAGAGCGAGGGCGGCTAGCACAGATACGCAGTATTTT; CDR3 protein: CASSERARAASTDTQYF
D gene: .; clone size: .; J gene: TRBJ2-7; V gene: TRBV6-5; CDR3 DNA: TGTGCCAGCAGTCTAAAGGCGGCCTACGAGCAGTACTTC; CDR3 protein: CASSLKAAYEQYF
D gene: .; clone size: .; J gene: TRBJ1-5; V gene: TRBV4-1; CDR3 DNA: TGCGCCAGCAGCCAAGATCCTGGCAGGGTCGGTCAGCCCCAGCATTTT; CDR3 protein: CASSQDPGRVGQPQHF
D gene: TRBD1; clone size: .; J gene: TRBJ2-3; V gene: TRBV29-1; CDR3 DNA: TGCAGCGCCGCGCCGGGACAGGGGACAGATACGCAGTATTTT; CDR3 protein: CSAAPGQGTDTQYF
D gene: TRBD1; clone size: once; J gene: TRBJ1-1; V gene: TRBV7-3; CDR3 DNA: TGTGCCAGCAGCCTCGGACAGGGCTTATCATCTGAAGCTTTCTTT; CDR3 protein: CASSLGQGLSSEAFF